This T cell receptor (beta chain) stems from a study of blood T cells in healthy people across ages. On this clonotype itself: Its antigen is not identified.

Germline V gene lookup returns CDR1 SGHTA and CDR2 FQGNSA. The germline V and J ends were trimmed by 8 bases and 0 bases, with 11 bases remaining between them. The length of the CDR3 is 14 residues. Study results and caveats: Older age went with lower TCR beta diversity per million T cells, in a roughly linear way.

The study recruited healthy Caucasian donors from Russia who were aged about 6 to 95. The use of a sample-barcoded 5' primer and a J-beta primer mix characterized a second PCR of roughly 7 to 11 cycles. TCRdb recomputed calls from the 5' RACE reads with MiXCR, one row per CDR3 protein. The sample records about 830,000 distinct CDR3 sequences, around 62% being singletons. The specimen was blood. This sequence was found in a man aged 25-40 years in good health. The V call is TRBV7-2, the J call TRBJ2-4; D is perhaps TRBD1 (5 bases). CDR3 protein: CASGADIAKNIQYF. CDR3 DNA sequence: TGTGCCAGCGGGGCTGATATAGCCAAAAACATTCAGTACTTC.